This T cell receptor beta chain is drawn from a study of beta chain features in type 1 diabetes. This clone was detected a few times. Isolated RNA was reverse transcribed in full, so expressed TCRB transcripts were sequenced. It was found that naive, central memory and regulatory T cell samples averaged around 3.5 million reads. Sequencing was performed with immunoSEQ multiplex PCR; in TCRdb, only in-frame clones are kept and a portion is missing. This table has hundreds of thousands of clones, roughly 11% appearing once. CDR1 MGHDK and CDR2 SYGVNS come from the germline V gene. The CDR3 length is 14 residues. V was pared by 1 base and J by 3 bases, with 10 bases between. It was via CD45RO/CCR7/CD25/CD127/CD95/CD27 that CD4+ naive, central memory, regulatory and stem cell-like memory cells were sorted.

This clonotype originated in a woman in her late teens or twenties in good health. The sample comprised naive CD4+ T cells from blood. The rearrangement uses TRBV25-1 and TRBJ2-7; no clear D gene. The CDR3 nucleotides are TGTGCCAGCAGTGAATCCAGGTTGCACTACGAGCAGTACTTC. Protein: CASSESRLHYEQYF.